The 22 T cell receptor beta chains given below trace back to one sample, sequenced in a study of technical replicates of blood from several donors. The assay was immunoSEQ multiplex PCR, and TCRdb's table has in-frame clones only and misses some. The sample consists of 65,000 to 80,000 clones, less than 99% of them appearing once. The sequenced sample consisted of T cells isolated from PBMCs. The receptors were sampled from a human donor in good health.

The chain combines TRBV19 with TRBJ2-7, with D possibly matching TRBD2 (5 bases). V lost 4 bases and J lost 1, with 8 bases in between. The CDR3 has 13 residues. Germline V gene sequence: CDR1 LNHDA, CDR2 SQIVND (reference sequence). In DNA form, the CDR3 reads TGTGCCAGTAGTACGGACTCGTCCTACGAGCAGTACTTC. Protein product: CASSTDSSYEQYF.

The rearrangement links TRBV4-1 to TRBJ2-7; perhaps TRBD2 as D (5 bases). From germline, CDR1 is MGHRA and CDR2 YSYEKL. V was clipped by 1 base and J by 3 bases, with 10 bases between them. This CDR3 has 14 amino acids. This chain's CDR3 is CASSQGGANYEQYF. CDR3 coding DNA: TGCGCCAGCAGCCAAGGGGGAGCAAACTACGAGCAGTACTTC.

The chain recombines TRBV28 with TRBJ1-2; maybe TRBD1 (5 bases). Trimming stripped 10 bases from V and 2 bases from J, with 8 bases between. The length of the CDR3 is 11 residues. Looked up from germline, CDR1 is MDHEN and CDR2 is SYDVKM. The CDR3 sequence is CATRTNYGYTF. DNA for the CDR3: TGTGCCACCAGGACAAACTATGGCTACACCTTC.

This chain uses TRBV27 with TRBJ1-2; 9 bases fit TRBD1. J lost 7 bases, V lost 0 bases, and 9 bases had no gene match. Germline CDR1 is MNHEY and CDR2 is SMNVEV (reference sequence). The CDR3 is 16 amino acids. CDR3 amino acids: CASSLSPWGQGPGYTF. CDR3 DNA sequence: TGTGCCAGCAGTTTATCCCCTTGGGGACAGGGTCCTGGCTACACCTTC.

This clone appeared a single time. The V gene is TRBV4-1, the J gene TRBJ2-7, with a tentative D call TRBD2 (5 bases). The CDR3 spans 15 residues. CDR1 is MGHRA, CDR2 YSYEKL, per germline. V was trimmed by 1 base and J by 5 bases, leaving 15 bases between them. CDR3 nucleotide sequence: TGCGCCAGCAGCCAAGTTTTTGGGAGACGGGACGAGCAGTACTTC. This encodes CASSQVFGRRDEQYF.

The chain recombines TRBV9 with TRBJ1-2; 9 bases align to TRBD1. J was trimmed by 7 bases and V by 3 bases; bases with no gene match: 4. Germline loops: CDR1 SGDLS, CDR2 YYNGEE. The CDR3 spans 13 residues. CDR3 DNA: TGTGCCAGCAGCGGAACAGGGGGCGGTGGCTACACCTTC. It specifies CASSGTGGGGYTF.

The chain's CDR3 is CASRSPRYEQYF. The CDR3 DNA reads as TGTGCCAGCAGATCCCCTAGGTACGAGCAGTACTTC. The chain has TRBV6-5 and TRBJ2-7; no definite D call. Trimming took 6 bases from V and 4 from J, leaving 10 bases between them. CDR3 size: 12 residues. Per germline, CDR1 MNHEY and CDR2 SVGAGI.

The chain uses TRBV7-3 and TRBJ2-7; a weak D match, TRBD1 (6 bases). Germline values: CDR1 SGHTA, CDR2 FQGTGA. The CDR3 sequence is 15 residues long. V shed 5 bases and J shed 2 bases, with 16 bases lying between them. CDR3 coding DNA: TGTGCCAGCAGCCCAAGCAGGGGTCGCACCTACGAGCAGTACTTC. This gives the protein CASSPSRGRTYEQYF.

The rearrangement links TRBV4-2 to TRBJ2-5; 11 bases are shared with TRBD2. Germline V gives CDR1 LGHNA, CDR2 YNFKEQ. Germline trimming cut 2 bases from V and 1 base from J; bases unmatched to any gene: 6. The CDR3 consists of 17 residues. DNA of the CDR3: TGTGCCAGCAGCCAAAGGGGACTAGCGGAGACCCAAGAGACCCAGTACTTC. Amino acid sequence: CASSQRGLAETQETQYF.

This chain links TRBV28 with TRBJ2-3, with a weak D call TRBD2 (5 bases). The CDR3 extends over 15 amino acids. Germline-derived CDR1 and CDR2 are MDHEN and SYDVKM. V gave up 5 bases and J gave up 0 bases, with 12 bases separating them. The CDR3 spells CASSEGLASTDTQYF. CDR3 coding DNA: TGTGCCAGCAGTGAGGGATTAGCGAGCACAGATACGCAGTATTTT.

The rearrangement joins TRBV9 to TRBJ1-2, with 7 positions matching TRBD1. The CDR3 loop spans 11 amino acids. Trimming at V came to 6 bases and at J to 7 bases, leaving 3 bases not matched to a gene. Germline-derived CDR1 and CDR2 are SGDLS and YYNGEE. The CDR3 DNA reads TGTGCCAGCAAGGGGACAGTTGGCTACACCTTC. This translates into CASKGTVGYTF.

This CDR3 reads CASSLITGGRSSYNEQFF. Written as DNA, the CDR3 is TGCGCCAGCAGCTTGATTACGGGAGGGAGGAGCTCCTACAATGAGCAGTTCTTC. The rearrangement links TRBV5-1 to TRBJ2-1; 8 positions agree with TRBD2. The CDR3 has 18 residues. V trimming: 1 base; J trimming: 0 bases; junction bases outside the gene matches: 9. The germline V gene encodes CDR1 SGHRS and CDR2 YFSETQ.

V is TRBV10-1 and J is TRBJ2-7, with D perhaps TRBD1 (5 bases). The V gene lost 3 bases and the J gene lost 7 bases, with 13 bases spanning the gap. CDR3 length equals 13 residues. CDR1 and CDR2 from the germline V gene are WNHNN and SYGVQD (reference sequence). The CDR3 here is CASSEGQGREQYF. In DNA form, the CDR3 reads TGCGCCAGCAGTGAAGGGCAGGGAAGGGAGCAGTACTTC.

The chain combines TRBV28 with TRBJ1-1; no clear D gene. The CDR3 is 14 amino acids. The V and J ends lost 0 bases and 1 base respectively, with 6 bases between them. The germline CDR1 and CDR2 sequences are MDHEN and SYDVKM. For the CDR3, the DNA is TGTGCCAGCAGTTTATGGGCGGGGAACACTGAAGCTTTCTTT. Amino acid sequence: CASSLWAGNTEAFF.

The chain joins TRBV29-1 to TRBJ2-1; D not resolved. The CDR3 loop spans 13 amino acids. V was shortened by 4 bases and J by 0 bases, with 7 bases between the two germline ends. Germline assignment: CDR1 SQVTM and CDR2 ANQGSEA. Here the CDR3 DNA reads TGCAGCGTTGGTGGTAGCTCCTACAATGAGCAGTTCTTC. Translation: CSVGGSSYNEQFF.

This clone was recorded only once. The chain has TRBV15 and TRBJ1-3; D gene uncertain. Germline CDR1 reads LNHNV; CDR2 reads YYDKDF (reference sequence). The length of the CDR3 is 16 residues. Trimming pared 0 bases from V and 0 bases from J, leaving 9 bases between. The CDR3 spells CATSRDRGNSGNTIYF. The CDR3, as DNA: TGTGCCACCAGCAGAGATCGTGGCAACTCTGGAAACACCATATATTTT.

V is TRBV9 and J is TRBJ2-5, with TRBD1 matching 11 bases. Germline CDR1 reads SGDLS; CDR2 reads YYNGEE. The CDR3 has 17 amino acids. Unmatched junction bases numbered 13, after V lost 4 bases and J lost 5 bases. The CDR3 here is CASSTYLWTGGAETQYF. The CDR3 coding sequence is TGTGCCAGCAGCACCTACCTATGGACAGGGGGCGCCGAGACCCAGTACTTC.

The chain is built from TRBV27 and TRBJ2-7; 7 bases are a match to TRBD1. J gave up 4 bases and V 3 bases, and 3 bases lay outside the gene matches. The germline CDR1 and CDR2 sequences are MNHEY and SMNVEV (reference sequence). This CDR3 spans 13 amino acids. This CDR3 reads CASSFSQGYEQYF. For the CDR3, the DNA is TGTGCCAGCAGTTTCTCACAGGGGTACGAGCAGTACTTC.

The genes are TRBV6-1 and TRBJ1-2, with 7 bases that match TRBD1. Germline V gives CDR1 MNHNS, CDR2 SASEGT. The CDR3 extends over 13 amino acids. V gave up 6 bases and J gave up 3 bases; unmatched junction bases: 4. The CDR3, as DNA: TGTGCCAGCAGATTAGACAGGGACTATGGCTACACCTTC. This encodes CASRLDRDYGYTF.

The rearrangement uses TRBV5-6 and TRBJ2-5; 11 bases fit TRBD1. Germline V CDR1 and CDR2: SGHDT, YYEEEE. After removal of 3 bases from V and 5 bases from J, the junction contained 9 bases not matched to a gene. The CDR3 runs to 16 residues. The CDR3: CASSSLQGQGVETQYF. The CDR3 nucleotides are TGTGCCAGCAGCTCCCTCCAGGGACAGGGGGTTGAGACCCAGTACTTC.

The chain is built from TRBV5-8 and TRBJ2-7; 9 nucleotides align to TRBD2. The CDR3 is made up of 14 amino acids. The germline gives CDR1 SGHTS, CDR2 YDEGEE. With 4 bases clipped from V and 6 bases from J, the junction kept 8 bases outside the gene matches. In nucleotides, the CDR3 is TGTGCCAGCAGCCAAATAGCGGGAGACTCCGAGCAGTACTTC. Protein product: CASSQIAGDSEQYF.

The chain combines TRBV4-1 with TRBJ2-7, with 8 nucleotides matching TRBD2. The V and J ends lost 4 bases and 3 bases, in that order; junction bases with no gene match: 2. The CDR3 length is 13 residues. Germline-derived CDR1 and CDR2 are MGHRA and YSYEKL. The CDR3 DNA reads TGCGCCAGCAGCCGCAGCGGGAGCTACGAGCAGTACTTC. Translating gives CASSRSGSYEQYF.